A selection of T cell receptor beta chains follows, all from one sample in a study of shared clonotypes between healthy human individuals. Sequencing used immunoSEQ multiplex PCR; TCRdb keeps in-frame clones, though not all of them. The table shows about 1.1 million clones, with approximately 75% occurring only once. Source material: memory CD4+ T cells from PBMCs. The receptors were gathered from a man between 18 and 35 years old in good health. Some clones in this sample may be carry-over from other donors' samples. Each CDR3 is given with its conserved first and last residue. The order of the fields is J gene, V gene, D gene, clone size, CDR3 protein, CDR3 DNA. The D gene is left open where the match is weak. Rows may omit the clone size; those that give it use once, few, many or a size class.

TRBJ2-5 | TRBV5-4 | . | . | CASSLRQFETQYF | TGTGCCAGCAGCTTGCGACAGTTCGAGACCCAGTACTTC
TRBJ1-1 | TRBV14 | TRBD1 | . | CASSPRDRLSTEAFF | TGTGCCAGCAGCCCCCGGGACAGACTATCCACTGAAGCTTTCTTT
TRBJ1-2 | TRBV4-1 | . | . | CASSQDLKGVRGYTF | TGCGCCAGCAGCCAAGATCTGAAGGGGGTCAGGGGCTACACCTTC
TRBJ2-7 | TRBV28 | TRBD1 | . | CASSFRTGGYEQYF | TGTGCCAGCAGTTTCCGGACAGGGGGCTACGAGCAGTACTTC
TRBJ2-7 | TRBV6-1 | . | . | CASRPFRGEQYF | TGTGCCAGCAGGCCCTTCAGGGGCGAGCAGTACTTC
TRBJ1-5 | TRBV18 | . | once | CASSPGYGDQPQHF | TGTGCCAGCTCACCGGGGTATGGCGATCAGCCCCAGCATTTT
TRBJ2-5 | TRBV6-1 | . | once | CASRGGQSHQETQYF | TGTGCCAGCAGGGGGGGACAGTCCCACCAAGAGACCCAGTACTTC
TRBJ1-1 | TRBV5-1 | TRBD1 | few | CASSLEQGTEAFF | TGCGCCAGCAGCTTGGAACAGGGGACTGAAGCTTTCTTT
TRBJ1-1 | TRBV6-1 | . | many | CASSREGNTEAFF | TGTGCCAGCAGTAGGGAGGGCAACACTGAAGCTTTCTTT
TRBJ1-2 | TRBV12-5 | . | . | CASGLDPFYGYTF | TGTGCTAGTGGTTTGGACCCCTTCTATGGCTACACCTTC
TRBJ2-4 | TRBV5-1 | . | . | CASSGMGPPRNIQYF | TGCGCCAGCAGCGGGATGGGTCCTCCAAGAAACATTCAGTACTTC
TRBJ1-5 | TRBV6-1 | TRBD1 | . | CASTDRVYQPQHF | TGTGCCAGCACCGACAGGGTCTATCAGCCCCAGCATTTT
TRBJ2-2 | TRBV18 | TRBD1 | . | CASSPTGQGPFTGELFF | TGTGCCAGCTCACCGACGGGACAGGGGCCATTCACCGGGGAGCTGTTTTTT
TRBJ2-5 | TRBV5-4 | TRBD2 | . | CASSQGLAGAGETQYF | TGTGCCAGCAGTCAGGGACTAGCGGGAGCGGGGGAGACCCAGTACTTC
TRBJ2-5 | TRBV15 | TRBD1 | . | CATSFPGTGVRETQYF | TGTGCCACCAGCTTCCCCGGGACAGGGGTGAGAGAGACCCAGTACTTC
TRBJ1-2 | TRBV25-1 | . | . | CASSLGETRDGYTF | TGTGCCAGCAGCCTAGGGGAGACTCGCGATGGCTACACCTTC
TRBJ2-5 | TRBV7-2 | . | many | CASSLAFLGVETQYF | TGTGCCAGCAGCTTAGCGTTCCTGGGTGTGGAGACCCAGTACTTC
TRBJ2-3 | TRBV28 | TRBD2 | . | CASSWTSGRAMTDTQYF | TGTGCCAGCAGTTGGACTAGCGGGAGGGCCATGACAGATACGCAGTATTTT
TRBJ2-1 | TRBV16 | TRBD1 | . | CASSQGEGTGGRYEQFF | TGTGCCAGCAGCCAAGGGGAGGGGACAGGGGGAAGATATGAGCAGTTCTTC
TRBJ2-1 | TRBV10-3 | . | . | CAISETSFYNEQFF | TGTGCCATCAGTGAGACCTCATTTTACAATGAGCAGTTCTTC
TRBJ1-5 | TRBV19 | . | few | CASNRGWGAGQPQHF | TGTGCCAGTAATCGAGGGTGGGGGGCAGGTCAGCCCCAGCATTTT
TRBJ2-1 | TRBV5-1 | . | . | CASSSHMSSYNEQFF | TGCGCCAGCAGCTCACACATGAGCTCCTACAATGAGCAGTTCTTC
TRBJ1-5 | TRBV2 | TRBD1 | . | CASRTGAGINQPQHF | TGTGCCAGCAGGACAGGGGCCGGGATCAATCAGCCCCAGCATTTT
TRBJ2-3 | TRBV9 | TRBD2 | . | CASSVATSGRAGDTQYF | TGTGCCAGCAGCGTAGCTACTAGCGGGAGGGCCGGGGATACGCAGTATTTT
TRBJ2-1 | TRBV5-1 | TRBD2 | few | CASSPGLAFYNEQFF | TGCGCCAGCAGCCCGGGACTAGCGTTCTACAATGAGCAGTTCTTC
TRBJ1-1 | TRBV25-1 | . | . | CASSEQGTQGYTEAFF | TGTGCCAGCAGTGAACAGGGCACCCAGGGGTACACTGAAGCTTTCTTT
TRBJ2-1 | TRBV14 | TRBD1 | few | CASSHRHRQGASNEQFF | TGTGCCAGCAGTCACAGACACCGACAGGGGGCTAGCAATGAGCAGTTCTTC
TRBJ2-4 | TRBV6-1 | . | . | CASRTRGLQLNIQYF | TGTGCCAGCAGGACCCGGGGGCTTCAGCTAAACATTCAGTACTTC
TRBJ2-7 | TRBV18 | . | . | CASSPALSYEQYF | TGTGCCAGCTCACCAGCGCTCTCCTACGAGCAGTACTTC
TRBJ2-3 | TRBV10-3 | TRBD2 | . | CAIKGAGGPDTQYF | TGTGCCATCAAGGGCGCGGGAGGGCCGGATACGCAGTATTTT
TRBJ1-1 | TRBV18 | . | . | CASSPNFGGDTEAFF | TGTGCCAGCTCACCAAACTTTGGGGGGGACACTGAAGCTTTCTTT
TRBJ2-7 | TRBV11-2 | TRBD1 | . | CASSLDRDRGYEQYF | TGTGCCAGCAGCCTCGATCGGGACAGGGGATACGAGCAGTACTTC
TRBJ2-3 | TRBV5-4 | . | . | CASSLAGEGTQYF | TGTGCCAGCAGCTTGGCCGGAGAGGGTACGCAGTATTTT
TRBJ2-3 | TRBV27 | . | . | CASSLQERDTQYF | TGTGCCAGCAGTTTACAGGAAAGGGATACGCAGTATTTT
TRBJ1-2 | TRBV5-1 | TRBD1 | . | CASSSLRADRASGYTF | TGCGCCAGCAGCTCCCTAAGAGCGGACAGGGCGTCTGGCTACACCTTC
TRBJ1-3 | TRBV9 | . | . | CASSRQIKTGNTIYF | TGTGCCAGCAGCCGACAGATTAAAACTGGAAACACCATATATTTT
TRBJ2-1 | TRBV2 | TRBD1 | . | CASSTTGGLPNEQFF | TGTGCCAGCAGTACGACAGGGGGTTTACCAAATGAGCAGTTCTTC
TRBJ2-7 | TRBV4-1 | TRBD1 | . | CASSQPGQSYEQYF | TGCGCCAGCAGCCAGCCGGGACAGTCCTACGAGCAGTACTTC